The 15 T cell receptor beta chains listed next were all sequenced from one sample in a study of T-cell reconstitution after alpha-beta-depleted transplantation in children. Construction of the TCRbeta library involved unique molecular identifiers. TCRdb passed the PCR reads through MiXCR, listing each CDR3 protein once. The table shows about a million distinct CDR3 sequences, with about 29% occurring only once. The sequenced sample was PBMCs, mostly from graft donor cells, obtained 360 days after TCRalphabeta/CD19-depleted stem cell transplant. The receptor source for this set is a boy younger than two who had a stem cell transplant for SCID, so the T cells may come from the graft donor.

CDR3 region: CATSRLMTAANYGYTF. DNA of the CDR3: TGTGCCACCAGCAGACTTATGACAGCAGCTAACTATGGCTACACCTTC. This chain links TRBV15 with TRBJ1-2; D is perhaps TRBD1 (5 bases). The CDR3 loop spans 16 amino acids. Germline-derived CDR1 and CDR2 are LNHNV and YYDKDF (reference sequence). Trimming took off 2 bases at V and 0 bases at J, with 13 bases between the two ends.

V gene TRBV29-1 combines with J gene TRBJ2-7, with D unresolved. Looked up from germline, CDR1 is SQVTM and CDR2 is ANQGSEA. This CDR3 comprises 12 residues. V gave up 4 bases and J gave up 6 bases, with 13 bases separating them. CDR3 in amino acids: CSVVKGSGEQYF. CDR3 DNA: TGCAGCGTTGTTAAGGGTTCGGGCGAGCAGTACTTC.

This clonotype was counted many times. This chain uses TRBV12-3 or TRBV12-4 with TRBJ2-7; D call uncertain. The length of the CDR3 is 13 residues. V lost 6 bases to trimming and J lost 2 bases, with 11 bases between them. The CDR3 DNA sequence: TGTGCCAGCAGCCTCGGTCTTCCCTACGAGCAGTACTTC. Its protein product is CASSLGLPYEQYF.

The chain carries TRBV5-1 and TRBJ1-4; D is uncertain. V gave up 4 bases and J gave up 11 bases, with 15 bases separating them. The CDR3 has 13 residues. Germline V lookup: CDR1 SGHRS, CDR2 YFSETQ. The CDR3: CASSPLPTGKLFF. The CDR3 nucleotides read TGCGCCAGCAGCCCCCTCCCGACGGGGAAACTGTTTTTT. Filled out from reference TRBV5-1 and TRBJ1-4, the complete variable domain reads KAGVTQTPRYLIKTRGQQVTLSCSPISGHRSVSWYQQTPGQGLQFLFEYFSETQRNKGNFPGRFSGRQFSNSRSEMNVSTLELGDSALYLCASSPLPTGKLFFGSGTQLSVL.

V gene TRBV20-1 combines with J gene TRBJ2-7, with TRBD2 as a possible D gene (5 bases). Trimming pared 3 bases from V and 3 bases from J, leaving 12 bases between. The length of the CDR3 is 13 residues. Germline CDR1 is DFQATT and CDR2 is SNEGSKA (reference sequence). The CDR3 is CSASAHGDYEQYF. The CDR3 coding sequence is TGCAGTGCTAGTGCCCACGGGGACTACGAGCAGTACTTC.

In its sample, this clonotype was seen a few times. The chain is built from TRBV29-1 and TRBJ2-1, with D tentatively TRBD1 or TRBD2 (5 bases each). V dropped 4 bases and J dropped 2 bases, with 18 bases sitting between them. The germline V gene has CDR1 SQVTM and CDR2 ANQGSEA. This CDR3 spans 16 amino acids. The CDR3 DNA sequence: TGCAGCGTTGTAGGTGCGGCGGTGGGGGCCTACAATGAGCAGTTCTTC. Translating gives CSVVGAAVGAYNEQFF.

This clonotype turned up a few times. DNA of the CDR3: TGTGCCACCATCCAGGGGAGTAATCAGCCCCAGCATTTT. Protein: CATIQGSNQPQHF. The rearrangement uses TRBV6-5 and TRBJ1-5; TRBD1 is a possible D gene (6 bases). Germline CDR1 is MNHEY and CDR2 is SVGAGI. This CDR3 comprises 13 residues. Trimming removed 10 bases at V and 4 bases at J, with 14 bases between.

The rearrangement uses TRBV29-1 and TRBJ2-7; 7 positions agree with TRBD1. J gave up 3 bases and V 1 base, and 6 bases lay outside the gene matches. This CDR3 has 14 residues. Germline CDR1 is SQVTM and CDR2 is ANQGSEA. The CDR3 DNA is TGCAGCGTTGAAGGGACCGACAGGGACTACGAGCAGTACTTC. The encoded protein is CSVEGTDRDYEQYF.

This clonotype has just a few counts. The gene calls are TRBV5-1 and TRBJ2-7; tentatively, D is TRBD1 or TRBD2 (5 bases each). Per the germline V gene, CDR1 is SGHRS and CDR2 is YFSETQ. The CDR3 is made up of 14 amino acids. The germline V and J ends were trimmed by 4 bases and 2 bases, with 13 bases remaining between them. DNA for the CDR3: TGCGCCAGCAGCCCGGGACGGGGTACCTACGAGCAGTACTTC. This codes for CASSPGRGTYEQYF.

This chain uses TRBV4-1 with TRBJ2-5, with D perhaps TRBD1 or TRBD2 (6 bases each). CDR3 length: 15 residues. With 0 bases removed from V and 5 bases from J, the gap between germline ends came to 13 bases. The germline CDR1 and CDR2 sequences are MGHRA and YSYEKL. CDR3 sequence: CASSQENGGRETQYF. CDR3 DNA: TGCGCCAGCAGCCAAGAGAACGGGGGCCGGGAGACCCAGTACTTC.

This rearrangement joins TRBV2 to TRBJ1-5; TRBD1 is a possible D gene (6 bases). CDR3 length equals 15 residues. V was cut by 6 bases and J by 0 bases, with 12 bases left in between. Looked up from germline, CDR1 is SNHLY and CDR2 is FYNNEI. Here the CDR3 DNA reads TGTGCCAGCAGCGGGACACGGGATAGCAATCAGCCCCAGCATTTT. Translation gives CASSGTRDSNQPQHF.

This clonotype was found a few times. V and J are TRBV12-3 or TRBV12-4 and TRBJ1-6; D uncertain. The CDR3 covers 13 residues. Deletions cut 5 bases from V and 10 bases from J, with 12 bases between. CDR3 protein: CASSPFGESPLHF. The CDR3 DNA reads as TGTGCCAGCAGTCCTTTTGGGGAATCACCCCTCCACTTT.

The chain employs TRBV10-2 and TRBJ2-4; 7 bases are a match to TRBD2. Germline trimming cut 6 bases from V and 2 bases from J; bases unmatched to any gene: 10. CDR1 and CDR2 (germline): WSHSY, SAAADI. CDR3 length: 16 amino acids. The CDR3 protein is CASSAGTTSSKNIQYF. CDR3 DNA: TGCGCCAGCAGCGCCGGGACTACCTCGTCCAAAAACATTCAGTACTTC.

The CDR3 DNA sequence: TGTGCCAGCAGGCGTGACCCAGGGGGCTCTGGTTCACCCCTCCACTTT. It specifies CASRRDPGGSGSPLHF. The V call is TRBV28, the J call TRBJ1-6; 8 positions match TRBD1. CDR3 length equals 16 residues. V was clipped by 6 bases and J by 9 bases; unmatched bases: 13. Germline CDR1 MDHEN, CDR2 SYDVKM.

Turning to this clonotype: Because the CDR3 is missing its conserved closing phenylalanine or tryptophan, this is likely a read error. DNA for the CDR3: TGTGCCAGCAGTTCCTCTCCTGGAAACACCATATATTGT. Translating it yields CASSSSPGNTIYC. This chain links TRBV12-3 or TRBV12-4 with TRBJ1-3; unclear D gene. V lost 4 bases and J 2 bases, leaving 6 bases between the germline ends. CDR3 size: 13 residues.